This TCR beta chain was recovered during a study of shared clonotypes between healthy human individuals. J gave up 4 bases and V 7 bases, and 5 bases lay outside the gene matches. There are 13 residues in the CDR3. Looked up from germline, CDR1 is SNHLY and CDR2 is FYNNEI. The method was immunoSEQ multiplex PCR; TCRdb's version includes in-frame clones alone and lacks a portion of them. The sample has approximately 2,300,000 clones, 85% to 95% seen once; the top ten hold about 0.41%. The sample comprised naive CD4+ T cells from PBMCs. Subset described: CD45RA+ positively selected. This TCR derives from a young man in good health. Some clones in this sample may be carry-over from other donors' samples. The chain uses TRBV2 and TRBJ2-5; the match to TRBD1 covers 8 bases. The CDR3: CASTLTGAETQYF. CDR3 in DNA: TGTGCCAGCACCTTGACAGGGGCAGAGACCCAGTACTTC.